The 7 T cell receptor beta chains given below trace back to one sample, sequenced in a study of control samples from healthy donors and cancer patients (dated by TCRdb to about 2020). To prepare the library, the immunoSEQ multiplex PCR assay was applied. TCRdb limited this immuneACCESS table to in-frame rearrangements with V and J called. A share of clones is missing; checked studies link under half to unresolved V genes, and the rest is unexplained. The table for this sample lists some 140,000 clones; roughly 91% of them were counted only once. About 7.9% of the sample is held by the ten biggest clonotypes. The sequencing sample was made of PBMCs. The receptors originated from a middle-aged man with head and neck cancer.

Comments on this clone: The germline gene is not matched at one end of the junction; a read error may be the cause. The V call is TRBV11-2, the J call TRBJ2-7; D tentatively reads TRBD1 or TRBD2 (5 bases each). The CDR3 consists of 14 residues. CDR1 and CDR2 from the germline V gene are SGHAT and FQNNGV. The CDR3 sequence: CASSIESGRYEQYF. The CDR3 DNA is TGTGCCAGCAGCATAGAGTCGGGGCGATACGAGCAGTACTTC. Full variable domain (outside the CDR3, taken from reference TRBV11-2 and TRBJ2-7): EAGVAQSPRYKIIEKRQSVAFWCNPISGHATLYWYQQILGQGPKLLIQFQNNGVVDDSQLPKDRFSAERLKGVDSTLKIQPAKLEDSAVYLCASSIESGRYEQYFGPGTRLTVT.

The V and J genes are TRBV3-1 (or the pseudogene TRBV3-2) and TRBJ2-5; 8 nucleotides align to TRBD2. The J segment lost 5 bases and the V segment lost 2 bases, leaving 4 bases of the junction unmatched. The CDR3 consists of 14 residues. Per germline, CDR1 LGHDT and CDR2 YNNKEL (reference sequence). The CDR3 spells CASSQRGGWETQYF. In nucleotides, the CDR3 is TGTGCCAGCAGCCAACGGGGGGGTTGGGAGACCCAGTACTTC.

The genes are TRBV5-1 and TRBJ2-2; D uncertain. CDR1 SGHRS and CDR2 YFSETQ come from the germline V gene. The germline V and J ends were trimmed by 5 bases and 2 bases, with 4 bases remaining between them. The CDR3 has 12 residues. CDR3 sequence reads: CASRVNTGELFF. The CDR3 nucleotides read TGCGCCAGCAGGGTTAACACCGGGGAGCTGTTTTTT.

V and J are TRBV3-1 (or the pseudogene TRBV3-2) and TRBJ2-1; 11 bases match TRBD2. Germline V gene lookup returns CDR1 LGHDT and CDR2 YNNKEL (reference sequence). The ends lost 5 bases at V and 7 bases at J; junction bases unmatched: 7. This CDR3 has 15 residues. For the CDR3, the DNA is TGTGCCAGCAGCGCCCTAGCGGGAGGTAGGAATGAGCAGTTCTTC. Translation gives CASSALAGGRNEQFF.

This chain joins TRBV24-1 and TRBJ2-7; 11 bases match TRBD2. The length of the CDR3 is 17 residues. Germline V CDR1 and CDR2: KGHDR, SFDVKD. V dropped 4 bases and J dropped 2; count of bases not matched to a gene: 9. CDR3 coding DNA: TGTGCCACCAGTGAAAAGGGAGGGACTAGCGGAACCTACGAGCAGTACTTC. The encoded protein is CATSEKGGTSGTYEQYF.

The V and J genes are TRBV21-1 and TRBJ2-1; TRBD2, the table's D call, was not compared with the DNA. TRBV21-1 is a pseudogene locus. The CDR3 is made up of 14 amino acids. CDR3 loop: CASLSGGDGVEQFF. The CDR3 DNA sequence: TGTGCCAGCCTCAGCGGGGGGGACGGGGTTGAGCAGTTCTTC.

This chain connects TRBV5-6 to TRBJ2-2; 15 bases fit TRBD2. Trimming cost V 2 bases and J 7 bases; bases outside gene matches: 6. Germline CDR1 SGHDT, CDR2 YYEEEE. The CDR3 contains 17 residues. The CDR3 DNA reads as TGTGCCAGCAGCTTAGGACTAGCGGGAGGGAAAAACGGGGAGCTGTTTTTT. This translates into CASSLGLAGGKNGELFF.